A selection of T cell receptor beta chains follows, all from one sample in a study of T cell responses to AZD1222 COVID-19 vaccine. Sequenced by immunoSEQ multiplex PCR; TCRdb stores in-frame clones only, minus some. Seen here are fewer than 110,000 clones, roughly 89% observed once, and the top ten hold about 20%. Sequencing used peripheral blood, obtained on day 0 of AZD1222 vaccination. These TCRs come from an adult in good health. The conserved cysteine and the conserved F or W are not part of the CDR3 here.

v_call: TRBV11-2
j_call: TRBJ2-5
cdr3_aa: ASSLDRLAGVYQETQY

v_call: TRBV7-2
j_call: TRBJ2-1
cdr3_aa: ASSMTSGVDNEQF

v_call: TRBV2
j_call: TRBJ1-2
cdr3_aa: ASSEKVDRPYGYT

v_call: TRBV3-1/TRBV3-2
j_call: TRBJ1-2
cdr3_aa: ASSTGQGAVYT

v_call: TRBV4-3
j_call: TRBJ1-2
cdr3_aa: ASSQGAGGVYGYT

v_call: TRBV4-1
j_call: TRBJ1-3
cdr3_aa: ASSQVGGGSGNTIY

v_call: TRBV7-9
j_call: TRBJ2-3
cdr3_aa: ASSFSGSTDTQY

v_call: TRBV19
j_call: TRBJ1-1
cdr3_aa: ASIPTLGTGGKVEAF

v_call: TRBV5-4
j_call: TRBJ1-1
cdr3_aa: ASSLRYGNTEAF

v_call: TRBV13
j_call: TRBJ1-5
cdr3_aa: ASSLQGSGNQPQH

v_call: TRBV30
j_call: TRBJ2-7
cdr3_aa: AWSRDRVYEQY

v_call: TRBV5-1
j_call: TRBJ1-2
cdr3_aa: ASRTDSPYGYT

v_call: TRBV3-1/TRBV3-2
j_call: TRBJ1-5
cdr3_aa: ASSQAPGQGGRKPQH